The rows below give T cell receptor beta chains drawn from one sample of a study of response to subunit inactivated influenza vaccine. TCRdb reprocessed the RT-PCR reads via MiXCR and lists one record per CDR3 protein. The table shows about 540,000 distinct CDR3 sequences, with 14% occurring only once. Sequencing used PBMCs from blood, obtained roughly 12 days after vaccination. The receptors were sampled from a middle-aged man who received an inactivated influenza vaccine. CDR3s include the opening cysteine and the closing phenylalanine or tryptophan. The order of the fields is V gene, D gene, CDR3 length, clone size, J gene, CDR3 protein, CDR3 DNA. D genes are given only for firm matches. Part of the rows lack a size; the others show once, few, many or a class for expanded clones.

TRBV4-2	TRBD2	18	few	TRBJ2-4	CASSLPQRLAGGKNIQYF	TGTGCCAGCAGCCTCCCCCAGCGATTAGCGGGAGGTAAAAACATTCAGTACTTC
TRBV6-2/TRBV6-3	.	15	many	TRBJ1-6	CATLGLSSYNSPLHF	TGTGCCACGCTTGGACTGAGCTCCTATAATTCACCCCTCCACTTT
TRBV10-3	TRBD1	13	.	TRBJ1-3	CATGQNSGNTIYF	TGTGCCACGGGACAGAACTCTGGAAACACCATATATTTT
TRBV6-5	.	15	.	TRBJ2-2	CASSYSVFGTGELFF	TGTGCCAGCAGTTACTCGGTTTTCGGGACCGGGGAGCTGTTTTTT
TRBV20-1	.	13	few	TRBJ1-5	CSARDREGRPQHF	TGCAGTGCTAGAGATAGGGAAGGGAGGCCCCAGCATTTT
TRBV7-2	.	16	many	TRBJ2-5	CASSLAQAPVQETQYF	TGTGCCAGCAGCTTAGCTCAGGCGCCAGTACAAGAGACCCAGTACTTC
TRBV4-2	.	16	once	TRBJ1-6	CASSQEWRTANSPLHF	TGTGCCAGCAGCCAAGAGTGGCGGACAGCTAATTCACCCCTCCACTTT
TRBV10-3	.	13	few	TRBJ1-1	CAIKGRSGTEAFF	TGTGCCATCAAAGGGAGATCGGGCACTGAAGCTTTCTTT
TRBV28	.	16	few	TRBJ1-5	CASSPGGGEGYQPQHF	TGTGCCAGCAGTCCAGGCGGGGGCGAGGGCTATCAGCCCCAGCATTTT
TRBV4-3	.	16	.	TRBJ2-2	CASSQKVGLYTGELFF	TGCGCCAGCAGCCAAAAAGTGGGACTCTACACCGGGGAGCTGTTTTTT
TRBV27	.	14	.	TRBJ2-7	CASSRTDSSYEQYF	TGTGCCAGCAGTAGGACAGATAGCTCCTACGAGCAGTACTTC
TRBV5-6	TRBD1	15	.	TRBJ1-5	CASSFRQGLNQPQHF	TGTGCCAGCAGTTTCCGACAGGGCCTCAATCAGCCCCAGCATTTT
TRBV5-6	.	12	few	TRBJ2-7	CASSSGRDEQYF	TGTGCCAGCAGCTCGGGGCGGGACGAGCAGTACTTC
TRBV11-2	.	13	many	TRBJ2-4	CASSLGLKNIQYF	TGTGCCAGCAGCTTAGGTCTGAAAAACATTCAGTACTTC
TRBV20-1	TRBD1	15	few	TRBJ1-4	CSARDRTGEGEKLFF	TGCAGTGCTAGAGATCGGACAGGGGAAGGTGAAAAACTGTTTTTT
TRBV2	.	13	few	TRBJ1-1	CASSLPLGTEAFF	TGTGCCAGCTCTTTACCACTGGGCACTGAAGCTTTCTTT
TRBV24-1	TRBD1	19	.	TRBJ2-2	CATSDSQATGGVSPGELFF	TGTGCCACCAGTGATTCCCAAGCCACAGGGGGCGTTTCCCCCGGGGAGCTGTTTTTT
TRBV7-2	.	14	.	TRBJ1-5	CASSPAGFGQPQHF	TGTGCCAGCAGCCCGGCGGGGTTCGGTCAGCCCCAGCATTTT
TRBV4-2	.	15	many	TRBJ2-7	CASSQEGSKTYEQYF	TGTGCCAGCAGCCAAGAGGGGTCGAAAACCTACGAGCAGTACTTC
TRBV7-8	.	15	few	TRBJ2-3	CASSLDYRVTDTQYF	TGTGCCAGCAGCTTGGACTACCGGGTCACAGATACGCAGTATTTT
TRBV20-1	.	14	.	TRBJ2-7	CSARMGGLTYEQYF	TGCAGTGCTAGAATGGGGGGCCTCACCTACGAGCAGTACTTC
TRBV12-5	.	16	.	TRBJ1-1	CASGTALDSRRTEAFF	TGTGCTAGTGGTACCGCGCTAGACAGCCGTAGGACTGAAGCTTTCTTT
TRBV28	TRBD2	19	few	TRBJ2-2	CASSPLQGLAEKSTGELFF	TGTGCCAGCAGTCCTCTTCAAGGACTAGCGGAGAAGTCCACCGGGGAGCTGTTTTTT
TRBV20-1	.	13	many	TRBJ1-1	CSAVPGLNTEAFF	TGCAGTGCTGTACCGGGACTTAACACTGAAGCTTTCTTT
TRBV7-2	.	14	few	TRBJ2-7	CASSTPVLLYEQYF	TGTGCCAGCAGCACCCCCGTTCTCCTGTACGAGCAGTACTTC
TRBV4-1	.	14	.	TRBJ2-3	CASSLLGVADTQYF	TGCGCCAGCAGCCTATTAGGGGTGGCAGATACGCAGTATTTT
TRBV20-1	.	14	few	TRBJ2-7	CSATPITGTYEQYF	TGCAGTGCTACGCCCATAACAGGGACCTACGAGCAGTACTTC
TRBV6-1	.	14	many	TRBJ1-2	CASSPPGLWYGYTF	TGTGCCAGCAGCCCACCGGGACTGTGGTATGGCTACACCTTC
TRBV11-2	TRBD1	13	few	TRBJ1-1	CASSAQGAVDAFF	TGTGCCAGCAGCGCCCAGGGGGCGGTGGACGCTTTCTTT
TRBV12-3/TRBV12-4	.	14	.	TRBJ1-5	CASSLGVGYQPQHF	TGTGCCAGCAGTTTGGGGGTGGGATATCAGCCCCAGCATTTT
TRBV6-2/TRBV6-3	TRBD2	16	few	TRBJ2-7	CASIPGGLAGAYEQYF	TGTGCCAGCATACCAGGGGGACTAGCGGGAGCCTACGAGCAGTACTTC
TRBV29-1	.	12	few	TRBJ2-1	CSVVIPPHEQFF	TGCAGCGTTGTAATTCCCCCTCATGAGCAGTTCTTC
TRBV5-1	TRBD2	15	many	TRBJ2-3	CASSLVGLVTDTQYF	TGCGCCAGCAGCTTGGTAGGACTAGTGACAGATACGCAGTATTTT
TRBV9	.	13	few	TRBJ1-2	CASSVTFTYGYTF	TGTGCCAGCAGCGTAACATTTACCTATGGCTACACCTTC
TRBV5-1	.	16	many	TRBJ2-3	CASSNPLAGSTDTQYF	TGCGCCAGCAGCAACCCCCTGGCGGGATCTACAGATACGCAGTATTTT
TRBV20-1	.	13	few	TRBJ2-7	CSARIHRSYEQYF	TGCAGTGCTAGAATTCATAGATCCTACGAGCAGTACTTC
TRBV20-1	.	12	few	TRBJ2-5	CSASIGVQTQYF	TGCAGTGCTAGTATAGGGGTACAGACCCAGTACTTC
TRBV29-1	.	13	.	TRBJ1-4	CSVDEGAEEKLFF	TGCAGCGTTGATGAGGGAGCTGAGGAAAAACTGTTTTTT
TRBV6-1	.	18	few	TRBJ1-1	CASSESPFTGLENTEAFF	TGTGCCAGCAGTGAATCCCCATTTACAGGCTTAGAGAACACTGAAGCTTTCTTT
TRBV6-2/TRBV6-3	.	14	.	TRBJ2-7	CASSPPAGAYEQYF	TGTGCCAGCAGTCCCCCGGCAGGGGCCTACGAGCAGTACTTC
TRBV5-1	TRBD2	15	.	TRBJ2-2	CASSLELAGTGELFF	TGCGCCAGCAGCTTGGAATTAGCGGGCACCGGGGAGCTGTTTTTT
TRBV7-9	.	13	many	TRBJ1-5	CASSLTGDQPQHF	TGTGCCAGCAGCCTGACAGGAGATCAGCCCCAGCATTTT
TRBV20-1	.	12	few	TRBJ2-2	CSASGGSGELFF	TGCAGTGCTAGCGGGGGAAGCGGGGAGCTGTTTTTT
TRBV7-9	.	13	few	TRBJ2-3	CASREDPTDTQYF	TGTGCCAGCAGGGAAGACCCCACAGATACGCAGTATTTT
TRBV29-1	.	14	.	TRBJ2-3	CSADAGLGTDTQYF	TGCAGCGCCGACGCCGGGCTGGGCACAGATACGCAGTATTTT
TRBV18	.	14	.	TRBJ2-7	CASSPPSGGYEQYF	TGTGCCAGCTCACCACCGTCTGGGGGGTACGAGCAGTACTTC
TRBV6-5	.	14	.	TRBJ1-5	CASSYSGVNQPQHF	TGTGCCAGCAGTTACTCTGGGGTCAATCAGCCCCAGCATTTT
TRBV28	TRBD2	18	.	TRBJ2-3	CASSLLTGLAGDTDTQYF	TGTGCCAGCAGTTTATTAACGGGACTAGCGGGAGACACAGATACGCAGTATTTT
TRBV7-2	TRBD2	15	few	TRBJ2-7	CASSLAPGRQYEQYF	TGTGCCAGCAGCTTAGCGCCCGGGAGGCAGTACGAGCAGTACTTC
TRBV15	.	15	many	TRBJ2-3	CATSKGPASTDTQYF	TGTGCCACCAGCAAGGGCCCAGCTAGCACAGATACGCAGTATTTT
TRBV6-1	.	14	few	TRBJ2-5	CASSPRRTGETQYF	TGTGCCAGCAGCCCTCGAAGGACCGGGGAGACCCAGTACTTC
TRBV9	TRBD1	15	few	TRBJ2-1	CASSPDREKHNEQFF	TGTGCCAGCAGCCCAGACAGGGAAAAACACAATGAGCAGTTCTTC
TRBV7-6	.	17	many	TRBJ2-2	CASSLEVGQMNTGELFF	TGTGCCAGCAGCTTAGAGGTGGGCCAGATGAACACCGGGGAGCTGTTTTTT